This entry lists 22 T cell receptor beta chains sequenced from one sample in a study of shared clonotypes between healthy human individuals. As defined, naive CD8 cells were CD45RO-negative and positively selected for CCR7, with terminally differentiated effector memory CD45RA+ cells excluded. Libraries were prepared by immunoSEQ multiplex PCR; TCRdb keeps only in-frame clonotypes and omits some of them. The data contain fewer than 1 million clones, roughly 96% of them singletons. The sequencing input was naive CD8+ T cells sorted from blood. The receptors stem from a man aged 25 to 45 in good health.

V and J are TRBV19 and TRBJ2-1; possibly TRBD2 for D (5 bases). Deletions cut 3 bases from V and 4 bases from J, with 7 bases between. Germline V lookup: CDR1 LNHDA, CDR2 SQIVND (reference sequence). The CDR3 length is 13 residues. The CDR3 DNA reads TGTGCCAGTAGTATGGAGCGGTACAATGAGCAGTTCTTC. Translation: CASSMERYNEQFF.

This chain connects TRBV5-1 to TRBJ2-1; 8 nucleotides agree with TRBD2. Germline trimming cut 0 bases from V and 8 bases from J; bases unmatched to any gene: 7. Germline V gene data show CDR1 as SGHRS and CDR2 as YFSETQ. CDR3 length: 15 amino acids. The CDR3 sequence is CASSLVGGRRDEQFF. The DNA for the CDR3 is TGCGCCAGCAGCTTGGTTGGCGGGAGGCGGGATGAGCAGTTCTTC. The full variable domain, completed using reference TRBV5-1 and TRBJ2-1, is KAGVTQTPRYLIKTRGQQVTLSCSPISGHRSVSWYQQTPGQGLQFLFEYFSETQRNKGNFPGRFSGRQFSNSRSEMNVSTLELGDSALYLCASSLVGGRRDEQFFGPGTRLTVL.

The chain is built from TRBV27 and TRBJ2-7, with 9 bases matching TRBD1. V trimming: 5 bases; J trimming: 3 bases; junction bases outside the gene matches: 8. Germline CDR1 reads MNHEY; CDR2 reads SMNVEV (reference sequence). The CDR3 is 15 amino acids. CDR3 amino acids: CASSPTGTGIYEQYF. CDR3 coding DNA: TGTGCCAGCAGTCCCACCGGGACAGGGATCTACGAGCAGTACTTC.

V and J are TRBV12-5 and TRBJ2-6; a weak D match, TRBD1 (5 bases). This CDR3 has 14 residues. The germline gives CDR1 LGHNT, CDR2 FRNRAP. The V end lost 5 bases, the J end lost 0 bases, and 5 bases lay between the germline ends. The CDR3 here is CASGQGSGANVLTF. In DNA form, the CDR3 reads TGTGCTAGTGGTCAGGGCTCTGGGGCCAACGTCCTGACTTTC.

The rearrangement links TRBV29-1 to TRBJ2-3; the match to TRBD2 covers 9 bases. CDR3 length: 17 residues. J lost 2 bases, V lost 6 bases, and 15 bases had no gene match. Germline lookup yields CDR1 SQVTM and CDR2 ANQGSEA. CDR3 in amino acids: CSVPFLREGVYTDTQYF. For the CDR3, the DNA is TGCAGCGTGCCCTTCTTGCGGGAGGGAGTATACACAGATACGCAGTATTTT.

The J gene is TRBJ2-3, the V gene TRBV7-9; D gene unclear. CDR1 and CDR2 from the germline V gene are SEHNR and FQNEAQ (reference sequence). Trimming shortened V by 5 bases and J by 4 bases, and 10 bases separated the two germline ends. The CDR3 consists of 13 residues. CDR3 sequence (DNA): TGTGCCAGCAGCCACCTACGGGCAGATACGCAGTATTTT. This gives the protein CASSHLRADTQYF.

The chain employs TRBV7-9 and TRBJ1-1; perhaps TRBD1 as D (5 bases). This CDR3 contains 15 residues. The germline V gene has CDR1 SEHNR and CDR2 FQNEAQ (reference sequence). Trimming took off 5 bases at V and 1 base at J, with 14 bases between the two ends. CDR3 sequence reads: CASSNRLGENTEAFF. The CDR3 bases are TGTGCCAGCAGCAACCGGTTAGGGGAGAACACTGAAGCTTTCTTT.

The chain couples TRBV27 to TRBJ1-1; D uncertain. This CDR3 has 17 amino acids. Trimming took 4 bases from V and 4 from J, leaving 22 bases between them. CDR1 MNHEY and CDR2 SMNVEV come from the germline V gene (reference sequence). The CDR3 region is CASSSMVPQFLGTEAFF. CDR3 nucleotides: TGTGCCAGCAGTTCAATGGTCCCACAGTTCCTGGGCACTGAAGCTTTCTTT.

The chain has TRBV27 and TRBJ1-5; D is ambiguous. The CDR3 length is 14 residues. V lost 5 bases to trimming and J lost 2 bases, with 10 bases between them. Germline V gene sequence: CDR1 MNHEY, CDR2 SMNVEV (reference sequence). CDR3 bases: TGTGCCAGCAGTCCCGCCCGAGGCAATCAGCCCCAGCATTTT. It codes for CASSPARGNQPQHF.

V gene TRBV27 combines with J gene TRBJ2-7; possible D gene TRBD1, 5 bases. The length of the CDR3 is 15 residues. Germline-derived CDR1 and CDR2 are MNHEY and SMNVEV (reference sequence). V was shortened by 3 bases and J by 0 bases, with 12 bases between the two germline ends. As DNA, the CDR3 is TGTGCCAGCAGTTTCCGCCACCAGGGCTCCTACGAGCAGTACTTC. Protein sequence: CASSFRHQGSYEQYF.

The genes are TRBV6-6 and TRBJ2-5; 11 bases align to TRBD2. CDR1 MNHNY and CDR2 SVGAGI come from the germline V gene (reference sequence). V lost 4 bases, J lost 2 bases, and 6 bases stayed unmatched. The CDR3 is 16 residues long. This CDR3 is CASSSGTSGVQETQYF. CDR3 DNA sequence: TGTGCCAGCAGTTCAGGGACTAGCGGAGTACAAGAGACCCAGTACTTC.

This sequence joins TRBV6-6 and TRBJ2-5; D is ambiguous. Germline V CDR1 and CDR2: MNHNY, SVGAGI (reference sequence). Trimming cost V 6 bases and J 5 bases, with 13 bases left between them. This CDR3 has 13 amino acids. The CDR3 sequence: CASSRTSGETQYF. DNA of the CDR3: TGTGCCAGCAGCAGGACCTCCGGGGAGACCCAGTACTTC.

The chain recombines TRBV28 with TRBJ2-3, with D possibly matching TRBD1 (5 bases). Trimming left V 4 bases short and J 2 bases short, with 16 bases between. Germline CDR1 and CDR2: MDHEN and SYDVKM. The CDR3 is made up of 16 amino acids. This CDR3 is CASSSQGGAFTDTQYF. DNA for the CDR3: TGTGCCAGCAGTTCTCAGGGTGGTGCTTTCACAGATACGCAGTATTTT.

This chain joins TRBV28 and TRBJ2-2, with a weak D call TRBD1 (5 bases). This CDR3 has 17 residues. Germline V gene sequence: CDR1 MDHEN, CDR2 SYDVKM. Trimming shortened V by 6 bases and J by 4 bases, and 21 bases separated the two germline ends. This chain's CDR3 is CASSPPPGNRGTGELFF. Here the CDR3 DNA reads TGTGCCAGCAGCCCACCCCCAGGGAACCGAGGCACCGGGGAGCTGTTTTTT.

The chain links TRBV6-1 to TRBJ2-1; 7 nucleotides align to TRBD2. Germline V gene data show CDR1 as MNHNS and CDR2 as SASEGT. After removal of 2 bases from V and 4 bases from J, the junction contained 14 bases not matched to a gene. The CDR3 covers 18 residues. For the CDR3, the DNA is TGTGCCAGCAGTGAATGGGTTGGGGGGAGGGGCCTTTACAATGAGCAGTTCTTC. This codes for CASSEWVGGRGLYNEQFF.

V is TRBV5-1 and J is TRBJ2-1; TRBD2 agrees at 9 bases. The V gene's germline CDR1 is SGHRS and CDR2 YFSETQ. Trimming took 4 bases from V and 4 from J; bases not matched to a gene: 6. The CDR3 covers 15 residues. The CDR3 DNA sequence: TGCGCCAGCAGCCCCCTAGCGGGGACGTACAATGAGCAGTTCTTC. It specifies CASSPLAGTYNEQFF. The whole variable domain, filled in from reference TRBV5-1 and TRBJ2-1, reads KAGVTQTPRYLIKTRGQQVTLSCSPISGHRSVSWYQQTPGQGLQFLFEYFSETQRNKGNFPGRFSGRQFSNSRSEMNVSTLELGDSALYLCASSPLAGTYNEQFFGPGTRLTVL.

This chain joins TRBV28 and TRBJ1-1; D perhaps matches TRBD1 (6 bases). The CDR3 runs 14 residues. Germline lookup yields CDR1 MDHEN and CDR2 SYDVKM. V shed 3 bases and J shed 1 base, with 9 bases lying between them. The CDR3 protein is CASSFGQSNTEAFF. In DNA, the CDR3 is TGTGCCAGCAGTTTCGGACAGTCGAACACTGAAGCTTTCTTT.

The rearrangement links TRBV7-9 to TRBJ2-7, with D maybe TRBD2 (5 bases). The germline V gene has CDR1 SEHNR and CDR2 FQNEAQ (reference sequence). The CDR3 loop spans 14 amino acids. Trimming left V 0 bases short and J 5 bases short, with 11 bases between. CDR3 sequence reads: CASSLAGEVHEQYF. CDR3 DNA sequence: TGTGCCAGCAGCTTAGCGGGAGAAGTCCACGAGCAGTACTTC.

For this clone: The sample holds other DNA sequences that translate to the same CDR3. V gene TRBV11-2 combines with J gene TRBJ2-7; D remains unclear. CDR3 length equals 12 residues. Germline assignment: CDR1 SGHAT and CDR2 FQNNGV. Trimming took 2 bases from V and 2 from J, leaving 4 bases between them. The CDR3 region has the DNA TGTGCCAGCAGCTTACTGCCCTACGAGCAGTACTTC. Its protein product is CASSLLPYEQYF.

Note on this clone: This same CDR3 is encoded by further DNA sequences in the sample. The rearrangement links TRBV30 to TRBJ2-3, with 10 bases aligning to TRBD2. CDR3 length: 15 amino acids. Germline values: CDR1 GTSNPN, CDR2 SVGIG (reference sequence). The trim removed 5 bases at V and 1 base at J, leaving 6 bases unmatched. CDR3 nucleotides: TGTGCCTGGTCGGCCGGGACTAGCGGCACAGATACGCAGTATTTT. This encodes CAWSAGTSGTDTQYF. Full variable domain (remainder filled in from reference TRBV30 and TRBJ2-3): SQTIHQWPATLVQPVGSPLSLECTVEGTSNPNLYWYRQAAGRGLQLLFYSVGIGQISSEVPQNLSASRPQDRQFILSSKKLLLSDSGFYLCAWSAGTSGTDTQYFGPGTRLTVL.

V and J are TRBV7-9 and TRBJ2-7; the D is unclear. The V gene's germline CDR1 is SEHNR and CDR2 FQNEAQ (reference sequence). The CDR3 is made up of 16 amino acids. V lost 1 base, J lost 2 bases, and 15 bases lay in between. The CDR3 spells CASSLEGKTNPYEQYF. CDR3 nucleotide sequence: TGTGCCAGCAGCTTAGAAGGGAAGACAAATCCCTACGAGCAGTACTTC.

This clone was observed a single time. The chain employs TRBV9 and TRBJ1-2, with 9 positions matching TRBD1. Trimming at V came to 8 bases and at J to 3 bases, leaving 5 bases not matched to a gene. CDR1 is SGDLS and CDR2 is YYNGEE in the germline V gene. CDR3 size: 13 residues. The CDR3 DNA reads as TGTGCCAGTGGGGACAGGGCAGACTATGGCTACACCTTC. Its protein product is CASGDRADYGYTF.